This T cell receptor beta chain was captured by sequencing in a study of technical replicates of blood from a few donors (dated by TCRdb to between 2016 and 2019). Libraries were prepared through the immunoSEQ multiplex PCR assay. TCRdb retrieved this table from immuneACCESS and kept in-frame rearrangements only. Not all clones are present; in checked studies, unresolved V genes account for under half, and no reason is known for the remainder. The sample data list roughly 60,000 clones, and 91% of these were observed just once. Around 3.9% of the sample lies in the top ten. As concerns this clone: Its binding antigen is unknown. No much larger clonotype is one base removed from it; base qualities were not supplied.

The germline V gene provides CDR1 SGHDT and CDR2 YYEEEE. The CDR3 goes from the cysteine to the phenylalanine over 15 residues. Only the CDR3 DNA stays, 45 bases, in frame from base 1. Trimming costs V 5 bases and J 5 bases, and their ends lie 14 bases apart. Recombination joined TRBV5-6 with TRBJ1-6, with the D gene uncertain. The sequenced material came from PBMCs. This sequence originates from a human donor in good health. Some clones in this sample may be carry-over from other donors' samples. This receptor carries the CDR3 CASRHWNSNNSPLHF. The nucleotide sequence is TGTGCCAGCAGGCATTGGAACAGTAATAATTCACCCCTCCACTTT.